The clone carrying this T cell receptor (beta chain) was counted a single time. Antigen unknown. The data were taken from a study of T cell responses to AZD1222 COVID-19 vaccine. General study results and limits: Reports indicate that nearly half of spike-specific TCRs are directed at unmutated variant regions. Regions 160-218 and 743-854 held dominance among vaccine-associated CD4 TCRs, which spanned spike. There were mostly white British donors and more females than males, and clonal diversity was possibly underestimated.

TCRdb's copy holds only in-frame clones and misses some; the assay was immunoSEQ multiplex PCR. In the table there are tens of thousands of clones, around 90% of which are singletons. Per the germline V gene, CDR1 is GTSNPN and CDR2 is SVGIG (reference sequence). The CDR3 spans 14 residues. V was pared by 2 bases and J by 0 bases, with 10 bases between. This clonotype was sampled from an adult who received the MenACWY meningococcal vaccine as a control. The rearrangement joins TRBV30 to TRBJ1-1; D is unresolved. This sample comprised peripheral blood, obtained 28 days after the second dose of the MenACWY control vaccine. CDR3 loop: CAWSLSNLNTEAFF. The CDR3 DNA is TGTGCCTGGAGTCTCAGTAATCTGAACACTGAAGCTTTCTTT. Full variable domain (missing parts from reference TRBV30 and TRBJ1-1): SQTIHQWPATLVQPVGSPLSLECTVEGTSNPNLYWYRQAAGRGLQLLFYSVGIGQISSEVPQNLSASRPQDRQFILSSKKLLLSDSGFYLCAWSLSNLNTEAFFGQGTRLTVV.